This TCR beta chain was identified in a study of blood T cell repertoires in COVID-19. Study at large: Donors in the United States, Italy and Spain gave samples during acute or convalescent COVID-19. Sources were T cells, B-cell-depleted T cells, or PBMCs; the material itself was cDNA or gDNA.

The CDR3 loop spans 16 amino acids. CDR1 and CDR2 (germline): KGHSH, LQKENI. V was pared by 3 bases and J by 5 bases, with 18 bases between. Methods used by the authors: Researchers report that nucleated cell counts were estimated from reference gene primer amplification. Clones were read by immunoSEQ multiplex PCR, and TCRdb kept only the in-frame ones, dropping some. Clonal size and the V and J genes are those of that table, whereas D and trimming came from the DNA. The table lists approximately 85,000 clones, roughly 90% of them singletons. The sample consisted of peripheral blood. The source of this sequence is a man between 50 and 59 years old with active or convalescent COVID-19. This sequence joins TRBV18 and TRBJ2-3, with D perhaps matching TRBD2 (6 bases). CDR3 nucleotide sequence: TGTGCCAGCTCACCTGGTCAGTTACGGGAGATAGATACGCAGTATTTT. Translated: CASSPGQLREIDTQYF.